The 27 T cell receptor beta chains in this list originate from one sample, sequenced in a study of T cell clonotyping in hematopoietic cell transplantation. Documented time point: recipient sample about 28 days before transplant, after cytoreduction. Only in-frame clones appear in the TCRdb table, and some are missing; sequencing was by immunoSEQ multiplex PCR. Altogether roughly 45,000 clones are present, about nine tenths being singletons, with the ten largest covering about 5.6%. The sample in question was peripheral blood mononuclear cells, obtained before stem cell transplant. These receptors all stem from a man in his 60s with biphenotypic leukemia. Some clones in this sample may be carry-over from other donors' samples.

As DNA, the CDR3 is TGTGCCAGCAGTGAGGGAGATACGCAGTATTTT. Translating gives CASSEGDTQYF. V usage is TRBV6-4 and J usage is TRBJ2-3; D is undetermined. Germline lookup yields CDR1 MRHNA and CDR2 SNTAGT. The CDR3 has 11 residues. V was trimmed by 3 bases and J by 5 bases, leaving 3 bases between them.

The chain carries TRBV6-5 and TRBJ1-2, with 11 nucleotides matching TRBD1. The trim removed 5 bases at V and 8 bases at J, leaving 7 bases unmatched. Germline V gene sequence: CDR1 MNHEY, CDR2 SVGAGI. This CDR3 has 14 residues. This chain's CDR3 is CASSQGQGAWGYTF. The CDR3 DNA reads as TGTGCCAGCAGTCAAGGACAGGGGGCGTGGGGCTACACCTTC.

This chain joins TRBV19 and TRBJ1-1; 7 bases map to TRBD1. V dropped 8 bases and J dropped 1; count of bases not matched to a gene: 4. CDR1 and CDR2 from the germline V gene are LNHDA and SQIVND (reference sequence). This CDR3 is built from 13 residues. The CDR3 DNA reads TGTGCCAGTCCCGAGGGGGCGAACACTGAAGCTTTCTTT. Residues: CASPEGANTEAFF.

This clone was seen more than once but under ten times. The chain employs TRBV28 and TRBJ1-1, with TRBD1 matching over 7 bases. There are 14 residues in the CDR3. Germline V gives CDR1 MDHEN, CDR2 SYDVKM. Trimming removed 2 bases from V and 2 bases from J; junction bases left unmatched: 2. CDR3 bases: TGTGCCAGCAGTTTAGACAGGGAAAACACTGAAGCTTTCTTT. Translating gives CASSLDRENTEAFF.

In its sample, this clone was seen once. The chain carries TRBV5-1 and TRBJ1-3; D remains ambiguous. The V gene's germline CDR1 is SGHRS and CDR2 YFSETQ. This CDR3 region has 12 residues. V was clipped by 3 bases and J by 8 bases, with 9 bases between them. The CDR3 protein is CASSSSRDTIYF. The CDR3 bases are TGCGCCAGCAGCTCGAGTAGGGACACCATATATTTT.

The chain links TRBV7-9 to TRBJ2-7; possible D gene TRBD2, 5 bases. Germline V gene lookup returns CDR1 SEHNR and CDR2 FQNEAQ (reference sequence). The CDR3 covers 15 residues. Trimming left V 2 bases short and J 5 bases short, with 16 bases between. The CDR3, as DNA: TGTGCCAGCAGCTTAACTAGACACGGCGTCGACGAGCAGTACTTC. Residues: CASSLTRHGVDEQYF. Full variable domain (missing parts from reference TRBV7-9 and TRBJ2-7): DTGVSQNPRHKITKRGQNVTFRCDPISEHNRLYWYRQTLGQGPEFLTYFQNEAQLEKSRLLSDRFSAERPKGSFSTLEIQRTEQGDSAMYLCASSLTRHGVDEQYFGPGTRLTVT.

The chain recombines TRBV5-1 with TRBJ1-1; no clear D. This CDR3 comprises 14 residues. V lost 2 bases and J 1 base, leaving 9 bases between the germline ends. Germline CDR1 and CDR2: SGHRS and YFSETQ. The CDR3 region has the DNA TGCGCCAGCAGCTTTGACTCGCAGAACACTGAAGCTTTCTTT. It yields the protein CASSFDSQNTEAFF.

The rearrangement links TRBV5-1 to TRBJ2-1; no reliable D call. V was trimmed by 1 base and J by 9 bases, leaving 11 bases between them. This CDR3 is 13 amino acids long. CDR1 and CDR2 (germline): SGHRS, YFSETQ. The CDR3 protein is CASSLSGTSEQFF. In nucleotides, the CDR3 is TGCGCCAGCAGCTTGTCGGGTACGAGTGAGCAGTTCTTC. The entire variable domain, with the rest obtained from reference TRBV5-1 and TRBJ2-1, is as follows: KAGVTQTPRYLIKTRGQQVTLSCSPISGHRSVSWYQQTPGQGLQFLFEYFSETQRNKGNFPGRFSGRQFSNSRSEMNVSTLELGDSALYLCASSLSGTSEQFFGPGTRLTVL.

The rearrangement links TRBV13 to TRBJ2-7, with TRBD2 identical over 9 bases. Germline V lookup: CDR1 PRHDT, CDR2 FYEKMQ (reference sequence). Unmatched junction bases numbered 8, after V lost 0 bases and J lost 5 bases. CDR3 size: 16 residues. CDR3 coding DNA: TGTGCCAGCAGCTTAGGCCTGGGCGGGAGGGCTAACGAGCAGTACTTC. This translates into CASSLGLGGRANEQYF.

The chain has TRBV28 and TRBJ1-5; 7 bases fit TRBD1. The germline V gene has CDR1 MDHEN and CDR2 SYDVKM. This CDR3 spans 16 amino acids. The V segment lost 3 bases and the J segment 1 base; nucleotides outside the gene matches: 6. In nucleotides, the CDR3 is TGTGCCAGCAGTTTGGGACCGACAGGGAGCAATCAGCCCCAGCATTTT. Its translation is CASSLGPTGSNQPQHF.

The chain joins TRBV4-1 to TRBJ2-1; D is perhaps TRBD2 (6 bases). CDR1 and CDR2 (germline): MGHRA, YSYEKL. CDR3 length: 17 residues. The V gene lost 1 base and the J gene lost 3 bases, with 16 bases spanning the gap. CDR3 region: CASSQVPSAINYNEQFF. The CDR3 nucleotides are TGCGCCAGCAGCCAAGTTCCTAGCGCGATAAACTACAATGAGCAGTTCTTC.

This clone has only one observation. The CDR3, as DNA: TGCGCCAGCGGGGACAGAGAGAATCAGCCCCAGCATTTT. It encodes CASGDRENQPQHF. The chain carries TRBV10-2 and TRBJ1-5; 7 bases map to TRBD1. After removal of 8 bases from V and 4 bases from J, the junction contained 5 bases not matched to a gene. Germline loops: CDR1 WSHSY, CDR2 SAAADI. This CDR3 is built from 13 residues.

This clone came up once. This chain links TRBV2 with TRBJ2-7; the D is unclear. Deletions cut 5 bases from V and 1 base from J, with 6 bases between. Germline CDR1 and CDR2: SNHLY and FYNNEI. The CDR3 covers 12 residues. The CDR3 DNA reads TGTGCCAGCAGTCTGGGTTCCTACGAGCAGTACTTC. The encoded protein is CASSLGSYEQYF.

The V call is TRBV7-2, the J call TRBJ2-1, with D perhaps TRBD1 (6 bases). Trimming shortened V by 2 bases and J by 7 bases, and 18 bases separated the two germline ends. The CDR3 covers 16 residues. CDR1 is SGHTA, CDR2 FQGNSA, per germline. The DNA for the CDR3 is TGTGCCAGCAGCTTACGGGCGGGTCTCCAGGGGAATGAGCAGTTCTTC. This codes for CASSLRAGLQGNEQFF.

The rearrangement joins TRBV28 to TRBJ1-1; D not resolved. The CDR3 is 13 residues long. The germline V and J ends were trimmed by 7 bases and 5 bases, with 14 bases remaining between them. Germline assignment: CDR1 MDHEN and CDR2 SYDVKM. For the CDR3, the DNA is TGTGCCAGCACAAACCCCGGGGAAACTGAAGCTTTCTTT. Translated, it gives CASTNPGETEAFF.

V usage is TRBV11-2 and J usage is TRBJ2-7; D gene uncertain. Looked up from germline, CDR1 is SGHAT and CDR2 is FQNNGV. Trimming stripped 2 bases from V and 2 bases from J, with 7 bases between. The CDR3 length is 13 residues. The CDR3 spells CASSLSPTYEQYF. CDR3 nucleotides: TGTGCCAGCAGCTTATCCCCGACCTACGAGCAGTACTTC.

The sample holds one count of this clone. The CDR3 DNA is TGTGCCAGCCTTGAGGGGGGACTCTCCTCCTACAATGAGCAGTTCTTC. It translates to CASLEGGLSSYNEQFF. The chain is built from TRBV2 and TRBJ2-1; possibly TRBD1 or TRBD2 for D (6 bases each). V lost 8 bases and J 0 bases, leaving 17 bases between the germline ends. Per germline, CDR1 SNHLY and CDR2 FYNNEI. The CDR3 contains 16 residues.

The V and J genes are TRBV27 and TRBJ2-7; 11 bases map to TRBD1. V dropped 6 bases and J dropped 0; count of bases not matched to a gene: 4. CDR3 length equals 15 residues. The germline V gene encodes CDR1 MNHEY and CDR2 SMNVEV (reference sequence). The CDR3 nucleotides are TGTGCCAGCAGAACCGGGACAGGGGGCTCCTACGAGCAGTACTTC. Its translation: CASRTGTGGSYEQYF.

J is TRBJ2-1 and V is TRBV5-1; 7 bases are shared with TRBD2. The CDR3 runs 17 residues. V was clipped by 0 bases and J by 0 bases; unmatched bases: 6. Germline V gene data show CDR1 as SGHRS and CDR2 as YFSETQ. The CDR3 region is CASSLGTSAHSYNEQFF. The CDR3 DNA reads as TGCGCCAGCAGCTTGGGAACTAGCGCTCACTCCTACAATGAGCAGTTCTTC.

This sequence joins TRBV7-6 and TRBJ1-4, with TRBD1 as a possible D gene (5 bases). CDR3 size: 15 residues. V was trimmed by 1 base and J by 7 bases, leaving 13 bases between them. Germline loops: CDR1 SGHVS, CDR2 FNYEAQ. In DNA, the CDR3 is TGTGCCAGCAGCTTAGGGGGCGGAGGGGCTGAAAAACTGTTTTTT. It encodes CASSLGGGGAEKLFF.

The J gene is TRBJ1-1, the V gene TRBV19; D not certain. The CDR3 runs to 14 residues. Trimming removed 2 bases from V and 4 bases from J, with 11 bases in between. Per the germline V gene, CDR1 is LNHDA and CDR2 is SQIVND (reference sequence). CDR3 region: CASSIRAGVTEAFF. The CDR3 DNA follows: TGTGCCAGTAGTATAAGGGCCGGGGTCACTGAAGCTTTCTTT.

The chain recombines TRBV30 with TRBJ1-4, with D maybe TRBD1 (5 bases). The CDR3 consists of 15 residues. Deletions cut 1 base from V and 2 bases from J, with 11 bases between. CDR1 is GTSNPN, CDR2 SVGIG, per germline (reference sequence). The CDR3 reads CAWSAIGGTNEKLFF. The CDR3 bases are TGTGCCTGGAGTGCAATCGGGGGGACTAATGAAAAACTGTTTTTT.

This clone was detected a few times. The rearrangement joins TRBV10-3 to TRBJ2-2; D remains unclear. The V gene lost 3 bases and the J gene lost 6 bases, with 11 bases spanning the gap. Germline CDR1 is ENHRY and CDR2 is SYGVKD. CDR3 length equals 14 residues. CDR3 loop: CAISDPYGAGELFF. The CDR3 DNA follows: TGTGCCATCAGTGATCCATACGGCGCCGGGGAGCTGTTTTTT.

The chain couples TRBV19 to TRBJ2-7; D perhaps matches TRBD1 (5 bases). Germline CDR1 is LNHDA and CDR2 is SQIVND (reference sequence). The CDR3 contains 13 residues. V lost 5 bases and J lost 3, with 11 bases in between. DNA for the CDR3: TGTGCCAGTAGTCCCAGGGCTAACTACGAGCAGTACTTC. Amino acids: CASSPRANYEQYF.

The chain is built from TRBV5-4 and TRBJ1-2; 8 bases fit TRBD1. V lost 4 bases, J lost 1 base, and 3 bases stayed unmatched. CDR3 size: 14 residues. Germline V gene lookup returns CDR1 SGHNT and CDR2 YYREEE (reference sequence). CDR3 coding DNA: TGTGCCAGCAGCCTGACAGGGGTTAACTATGGCTACACCTTC. Protein product: CASSLTGVNYGYTF.

The V and J genes are TRBV28 and TRBJ1-1; D might be TRBD1 (6 bases). V lost 2 bases, J lost 6 bases, and 13 bases lay in between. This CDR3 is 14 amino acids long. Per the germline V gene, CDR1 is MDHEN and CDR2 is SYDVKM. This CDR3 reads CASSLEAGAPEAFF. The CDR3 nucleotides are TGTGCCAGCAGTTTAGAGGCAGGGGCGCCTGAAGCTTTCTTT. The whole variable domain, remainder taken from reference TRBV28 and TRBJ1-1, is DVKVTQSSRYLVKRTGEKVFLECVQDMDHENMFWYRQDPGLGLRLIYFSYDVKMKEKGDIPEGYSVSREKKERFSLILESASTNQTSMYLCASSLEAGAPEAFFGQGTRLTVV.

V gene TRBV20-1 combines with J gene TRBJ1-1; the D is unclear. Per the germline V gene, CDR1 is DFQATT and CDR2 is SNEGSKA (reference sequence). The V gene lost 4 bases and the J gene lost 3 bases, with 6 bases spanning the gap. This CDR3 is 11 amino acids long. CDR3 bases: TGCAGTGCTACCCCCTACACTGAAGCTTTCTTT. Translated, it gives CSATPYTEAFF.